Below, one T cell receptor beta chain is given with its context. The entirety of the isolated RNA underwent reverse transcription, so expressed TCRB transcripts were sequenced. Data came from immunoSEQ multiplex PCR; TCRdb stores just in-frame clones and leaves some out. The sample lists fewer than 650,000 clones; roughly a sixth were seen once. The sample comes from a study of beta chain features in type 1 diabetes. Germline-derived CDR1 and CDR2 are KGHSH and LQKENI. V was pared by 2 bases and J by 4 bases, with 8 bases between. The CDR3 runs to 14 residues. Researchers reported sorting CD4+ naive, central memory, regulatory and stem cell-like memory cells via CD45RO/CCR7/CD25/CD127/CD95/CD27.

This sequence joins TRBV18 and TRBJ2-2, with D maybe TRBD2 (5 bases). This sequence was found in a man between 18 and 29 years old in good health. Material for sequencing was naive CD4+ T cells from blood. The CDR3 DNA reads TGTGCCAGCTCACCAAAGGACTTCACCGGGGAGCTGTTTTTT. It is translated as CASSPKDFTGELFF.